This T cell receptor (beta chain) was sequenced for a study of CD8+ T cells in alopecia areata. The study, taken as a whole, reports: Sequences from scalp samples also cover resident alphabeta T cells of normal skin.

The germline CDR1 and CDR2 sequences are PRHDT and FYEKMQ (reference sequence). The trim removed 5 bases at V and 6 bases at J, leaving 7 bases unmatched. This CDR3 contains 14 residues. Worth noting for this clone: The antigen remains undetermined.

Extracted RNA was reverse transcribed, and the resulting cDNA served as sequencing template. Clones were sequenced by immunoSEQ multiplex PCR, and TCRdb holds only the in-frame ones, with some missing. Counted here are about 120,000 clones, around 50% occurring once; the ten biggest clones make up 10% to 13%. The genes are TRBV13 and TRBJ2-3, with 8 bases fitting TRBD2. Sequenced material: NKG2D-low CD8+ T cells sorted from blood. This sequence originates from a human donor with alopecia areata. Here the CDR3 reads CASSPAGGEDTQYF. CDR3 nucleotides: TGTGCCAGCAGCCCTGCCGGGGGGGAGGATACGCAGTATTTT.